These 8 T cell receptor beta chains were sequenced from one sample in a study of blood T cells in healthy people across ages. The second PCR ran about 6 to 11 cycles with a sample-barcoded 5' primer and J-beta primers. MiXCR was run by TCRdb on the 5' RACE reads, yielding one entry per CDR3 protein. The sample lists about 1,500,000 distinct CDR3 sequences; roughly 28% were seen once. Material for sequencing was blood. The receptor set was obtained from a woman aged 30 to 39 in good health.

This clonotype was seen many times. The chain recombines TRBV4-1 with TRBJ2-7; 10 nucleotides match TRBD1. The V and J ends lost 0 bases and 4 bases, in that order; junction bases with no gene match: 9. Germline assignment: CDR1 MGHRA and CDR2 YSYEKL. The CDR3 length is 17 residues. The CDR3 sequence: CASSQELQDRGWYEQYF. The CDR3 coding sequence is TGCGCCAGCAGCCAAGAATTACAGGACAGGGGGTGGTACGAGCAGTACTTC.

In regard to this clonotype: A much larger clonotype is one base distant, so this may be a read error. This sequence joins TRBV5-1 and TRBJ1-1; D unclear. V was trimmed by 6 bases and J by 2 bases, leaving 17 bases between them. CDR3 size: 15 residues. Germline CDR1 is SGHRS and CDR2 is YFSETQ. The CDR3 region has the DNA TGCGCCAGCAACTCCGAAGGAGGAGTCAACACTGAAGCTTTCTTT. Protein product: CASNSEGGVNTEAFF. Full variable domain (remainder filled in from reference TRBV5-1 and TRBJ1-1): KAGVTQTPRYLIKTRGQQVTLSCSPISGHRSVSWYQQTPGQGLQFLFEYFSETQRNKGNFPGRFSGRQFSNSRSEMNVSTLELGDSALYLCASNSEGGVNTEAFFGQGTRLTVV.

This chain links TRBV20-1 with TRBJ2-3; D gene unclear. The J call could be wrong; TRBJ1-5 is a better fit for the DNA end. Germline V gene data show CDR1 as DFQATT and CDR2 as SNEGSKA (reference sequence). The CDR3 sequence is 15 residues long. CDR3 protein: CSARDPEREADTQHF. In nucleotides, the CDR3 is TGCAGTGCTAGAGATCCAGAGCGGGAGGCAGATACGCAGCATTTT.

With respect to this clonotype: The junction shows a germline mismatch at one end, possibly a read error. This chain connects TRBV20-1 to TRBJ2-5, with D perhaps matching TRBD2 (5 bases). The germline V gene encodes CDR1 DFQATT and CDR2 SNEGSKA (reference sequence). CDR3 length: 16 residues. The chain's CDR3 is CSDRDPVGRGGETQYF. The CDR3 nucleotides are TGCAGTGATAGAGATCCTGTTGGGAGAGGCGGTGAGACCCAGTACTTC.

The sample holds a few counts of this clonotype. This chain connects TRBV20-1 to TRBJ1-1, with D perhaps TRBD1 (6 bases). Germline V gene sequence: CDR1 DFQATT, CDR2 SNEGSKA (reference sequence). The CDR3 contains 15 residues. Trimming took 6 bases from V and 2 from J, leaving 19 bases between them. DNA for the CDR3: TGCAGTGCAGACCCCAGGGGAACTGTAAACACTGAAGCTTTCTTT. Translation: CSADPRGTVNTEAFF.

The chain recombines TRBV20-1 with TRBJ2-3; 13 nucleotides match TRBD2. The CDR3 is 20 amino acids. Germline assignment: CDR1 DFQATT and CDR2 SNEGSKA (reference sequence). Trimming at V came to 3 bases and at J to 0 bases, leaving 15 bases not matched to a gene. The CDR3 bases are TGCAGTGCTAGGGGGGGAACTAGCGGGGGGGCCTTGGCCAGCACAGATACGCAGTATTTT. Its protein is CSARGGTSGGALASTDTQYF.

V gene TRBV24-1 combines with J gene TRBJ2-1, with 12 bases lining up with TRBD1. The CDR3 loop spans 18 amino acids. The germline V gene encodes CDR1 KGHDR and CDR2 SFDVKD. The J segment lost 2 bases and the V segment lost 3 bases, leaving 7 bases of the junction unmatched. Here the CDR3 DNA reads TGTGCCACCAGTGATAAACCGGGACAGGGGGCTGCCTACAATGAGCAGTTCTTC. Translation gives CATSDKPGQGAAYNEQFF.

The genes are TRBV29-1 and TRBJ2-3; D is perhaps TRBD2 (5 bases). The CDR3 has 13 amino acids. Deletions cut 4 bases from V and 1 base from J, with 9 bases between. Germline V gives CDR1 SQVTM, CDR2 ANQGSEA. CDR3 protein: CSVARERTDTQYF. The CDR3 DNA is TGCAGCGTTGCTCGGGAACGCACAGATACGCAGTATTTT.